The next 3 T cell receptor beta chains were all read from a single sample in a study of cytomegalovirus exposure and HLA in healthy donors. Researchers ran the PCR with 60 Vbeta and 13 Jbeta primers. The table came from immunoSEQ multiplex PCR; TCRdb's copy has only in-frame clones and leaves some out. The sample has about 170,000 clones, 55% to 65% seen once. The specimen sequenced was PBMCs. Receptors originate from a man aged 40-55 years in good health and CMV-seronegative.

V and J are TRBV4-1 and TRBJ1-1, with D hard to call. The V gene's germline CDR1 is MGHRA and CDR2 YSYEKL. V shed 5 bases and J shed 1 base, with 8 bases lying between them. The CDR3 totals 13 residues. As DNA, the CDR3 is TGCGCCAGCAGCGAGACGGGGAACACTGAAGCTTTCTTT. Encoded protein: CASSETGNTEAFF.

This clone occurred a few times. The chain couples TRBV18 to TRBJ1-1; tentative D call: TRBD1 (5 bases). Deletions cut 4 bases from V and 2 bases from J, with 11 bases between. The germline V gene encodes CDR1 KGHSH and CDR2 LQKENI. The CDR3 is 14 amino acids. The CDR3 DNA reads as TGTGCCAGCTCACTACAGACAGATAACACTGAAGCTTTCTTT. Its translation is CASSLQTDNTEAFF.

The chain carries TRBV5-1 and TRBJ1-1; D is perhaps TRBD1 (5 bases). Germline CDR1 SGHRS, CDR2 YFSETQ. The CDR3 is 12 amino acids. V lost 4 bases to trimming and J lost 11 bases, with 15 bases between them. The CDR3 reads CASSLDQGLAFF. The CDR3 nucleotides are TGCGCCAGCAGCCTAGATCAGGGTTTGGCTTTCTTT.